These 23 T cell receptor beta chains originate from one sample sequenced in a study of tumor-infiltrating lymphocytes in oesophageal squamous cell carcinoma. A single record per CDR3 protein comes from TCRdb applying MiXCR to the PCR reads. The sample has about 12,000 distinct CDR3 sequences, 50% to 60% seen once. Input material: esophageal tumor tissue. These receptors all stem from a female donor with esophageal squamous cell carcinoma.

The V and J genes are TRBV7-6 and TRBJ1-1; a possible D gene is TRBD1 (5 bases). Between the trimmed V and J ends, which lost 4 bases and 4 bases, there was a span of 16 bases. CDR3 size: 15 residues. The germline V gene encodes CDR1 SGHVS and CDR2 FNYEAQ. CDR3 protein: CASSSSLGEGTEAFF. The CDR3, as DNA: TGTGCCAGCAGCTCGAGCCTAGGGGAGGGCACTGAAGCTTTCTTT. Full variable domain (outside the CDR3, taken from reference TRBV7-6 and TRBJ1-1): GAGVSQSPRYKVTKRGQDVALRCDPISGHVSLYWYRQALGQGPEFLTYFNYEAQQDKSGLPNDRFSAERPEGSISTLTIQRTEQRDSAMYRCASSSSLGEGTEAFFGQGTRLTVV.

This clonotype appeared many times. The V and J genes are TRBV27 and TRBJ2-3; a possible D gene is TRBD2 (7 bases). The CDR3 length is 15 residues. Germline V gene sequence: CDR1 MNHEY, CDR2 SMNVEV (reference sequence). Between the trimmed V and J ends, which lost 8 bases and 4 bases, there was a span of 19 bases. Written as DNA, the CDR3 is TGTGCCAGCTGCCCCCGGGGGGCGCAATCAGATACGCAGTATTTT. Its translation is CASCPRGAQSDTQYF.

The rearrangement links TRBV7-9 to TRBJ2-1; D perhaps matches TRBD1 (6 bases). CDR3 length equals 17 residues. Germline V gene sequence: CDR1 SEHNR, CDR2 FQNEAQ (reference sequence). V was shortened by 6 bases and J by 6 bases, with 24 bases between the two germline ends. The CDR3 bases are TGTGCCAGCAGTCACCTGAACACAGGGCTAACTGCCAATGAGCAGTTCTTC. Its protein product is CASSHLNTGLTANEQFF. The full variable domain, its missing parts supplied by reference TRBV7-9 and TRBJ2-1, is DTGVSQNPRHKITKRGQNVTFRCDPISEHNRLYWYRQTLGQGPEFLTYFQNEAQLEKSRLLSDRFSAERPKGSFSTLEIQRTEQGDSAMYLCASSHLNTGLTANEQFFGPGTRLTVL.

By share, this clonotype ranks as medium-sized. The rearrangement uses TRBV20-1 and TRBJ2-1, with D unclear. Germline assignment: CDR1 DFQATT and CDR2 SNEGSKA (reference sequence). The CDR3 length is 11 residues. V dropped 3 bases and J dropped 7 bases, with 7 bases sitting between them. This CDR3 is CSASLANEQFF. The DNA for the CDR3 is TGCAGTGCTAGTCTGGCGAATGAGCAGTTCTTC.

The rearrangement uses TRBV20-1 and TRBJ2-1; a weak D match, TRBD2 (6 bases). Trimming took off 6 bases at V and 1 base at J, with 13 bases between the two ends. From germline, CDR1 is DFQATT and CDR2 SNEGSKA (reference sequence). The CDR3 is made up of 14 amino acids. CDR3 coding DNA: TGCAGTGCCGTCCGGGACTCTTCCTACAATGAGCAGTTCTTC. Protein: CSAVRDSSYNEQFF.

The V call is TRBV7-6, the J call TRBJ2-4, with TRBD2 identical over 13 bases. The J call is in doubt because the DNA end fits TRBJ2-7 better. Per the germline V gene, CDR1 is SGHVS and CDR2 is FNYEAQ. The CDR3 runs 16 residues. CDR3 in amino acids: CASSSRLAGGVDEQYF. The CDR3 DNA sequence: TGTGCCAGCAGCTCGAGACTAGCGGGAGGCGTCGACGAGCAGTACTTC.

In its sample, this clonotype was seen many times. The V and J genes are TRBV5-1 and TRBJ2-2, with a tentative D call TRBD2 (6 bases). There are 14 residues in the CDR3. The germline V gene has CDR1 SGHRS and CDR2 YFSETQ. With 0 bases removed from V and 5 bases from J, the gap between germline ends came to 8 bases. The chain's CDR3 is CASSLVRGTGELFF. The CDR3, as DNA: TGCGCCAGCAGCTTGGTTCGGGGGACCGGGGAGCTGTTTTTT.

This clonotype was counted at least ten times. The chain employs TRBV9 and TRBJ1-5, with TRBD1 as a possible D gene (6 bases). This CDR3 region has 13 residues. V was shortened by 4 bases and J by 4 bases, with 9 bases between the two germline ends. Germline V gene sequence: CDR1 SGDLS, CDR2 YYNGEE. Here the CDR3 reads CASSLTGNQPQHF. Here the CDR3 DNA reads TGTGCCAGCAGCCTTACAGGGAATCAGCCCCAGCATTTT.

This clonotype has more than one count but fewer than ten. This sequence joins TRBV6-1 and TRBJ2-3; possibly TRBD2 for D (7 bases). Trimming left V 5 bases short and J 2 bases short, with 14 bases between. Germline lookup yields CDR1 MNHNS and CDR2 SASEGT. The CDR3 length is 15 residues. This CDR3 reads CASSRSGDITDTQYF. Here the CDR3 DNA reads TGTGCCAGCAGTCGAAGCGGGGACATCACAGATACGCAGTATTTT.

A single count supports this clonotype. Here the CDR3 DNA reads TGTGCCAGCAGTTCCCAGTCGGATACGCAGTATTTT. This translates into CASSSQSDTQYF. V is TRBV28 and J is TRBJ2-3; D remains unclear. CDR1 and CDR2 (germline): MDHEN, SYDVKM. The CDR3 runs to 12 residues. V lost 4 bases to trimming and J lost 6 bases, with 8 bases between them.

By sample fraction, this clonotype is medium-sized. This chain joins TRBV7-9 and TRBJ2-1, with 11 bases aligning to TRBD1. Germline loops: CDR1 SEHNR, CDR2 FQNEAQ (reference sequence). This CDR3 is built from 14 residues. V dropped 5 bases and J dropped 10; count of bases not matched to a gene: 7. The CDR3 sequence: CASSQGQGVGEQFF. Here the CDR3 DNA reads TGTGCCAGCAGCCAGGGACAGGGGGTCGGCGAGCAGTTCTTC.

Only one count was recorded for this clonotype. The genes are TRBV12-3 or TRBV12-4 and TRBJ2-2, with D possibly matching TRBD1 (7 bases). V lost 5 bases to trimming and J lost 4 bases, with 14 bases between them. CDR3 size: 15 residues. The CDR3 region is CASSRRQGGTGELFF. In DNA form, the CDR3 reads TGTGCCAGCAGTCGGCGACAGGGAGGCACCGGGGAGCTGTTTTTT.

The rearrangement joins TRBV6-1 to TRBJ2-1, with 8 bases that match TRBD1. Trimming cost V 4 bases and J 6 bases; bases outside gene matches: 20. This CDR3 has 19 amino acids. The germline V gene encodes CDR1 MNHNS and CDR2 SASEGT. CDR3 DNA sequence: TGTGCCAGCAGTGTCCGAAGTCGGACAGGGCTTTCAATTATCAATGAGCAGTTCTTC. This translates into CASSVRSRTGLSIINEQFF.

The gene calls are TRBV11-1 and TRBJ2-1; D is unresolved. The V and J ends lost 5 bases and 5 bases respectively, with 10 bases between them. Germline-derived CDR1 and CDR2 are SGHAT and FQDESV (reference sequence). This CDR3 contains 13 residues. CDR3 in amino acids: CASSPQVDNEQFF. CDR3 DNA sequence: TGTGCCAGCAGCCCGCAGGTAGACAATGAGCAGTTCTTC.

This chain connects TRBV7-2 to TRBJ2-6; 8 bases align to TRBD2. CDR1 is SGHTA, CDR2 FQGNSA, per germline. This CDR3 has 19 amino acids. Trimming removed 2 bases from V and 1 base from J; junction bases left unmatched: 10. As DNA, the CDR3 is TGTGCCAGCAGCTTAATAGGGTGGCGGGAGGTTTCTGGGGCCAACGTCCTGACTTTC. Its translation is CASSLIGWREVSGANVLTF. The entire variable domain, with the rest obtained from reference TRBV7-2 and TRBJ2-6, is as follows: GAGVSQSPSNKVTEKGKDVELRCDPISGHTALYWYRQSLGQGLEFLIYFQGNSAPDKSGLPSDRFSAERTGGSVSTLTIQRTQQEDSAVYLCASSLIGWREVSGANVLTFGAGSRLTVL.

About this clonotype: Here the CDR3 omits its conserved ending phenylalanine or tryptophan, so a read error is the likely source. The DNA is omitted, as the CDR3 cannot be located on it reliably, and the CDR3 follows TCRdb's listing. The chain combines TRBV7-3 with TRBJ2-3; the table assigns TRBD1, which was not confirmed against the DNA. Germline CDR1 is SGHTA and CDR2 is FQGTGA. Termini included, the CDR3 measures 18 amino acids. This CDR3 reads CASSRDGQSSYNEQYFGP.

Note on this clonotype: The junction and the germline gene differ at one end; a read error may be behind it. The gene calls are TRBV7-6 and TRBJ2-5, with D perhaps matching TRBD1 (5 bases). The assigned J gene may be wrong: the sequence end matches TRBJ2-1 better. Germline V gives CDR1 SGHVS, CDR2 FNYEAQ. This CDR3 is built from 13 residues. The CDR3 DNA is TGTGCTAGCAGCTTAGTAGGACAAGGGGAGCAGTTCTTC. Translating gives CASSLVGQGEQFF.

For this clonotype: A read error may produce the germline difference seen at one junction end. The chain uses TRBV7-8 and TRBJ1-1; 8 bases align to TRBD1. The length of the CDR3 is 15 residues. The germline V gene has CDR1 SGHVS and CDR2 FQNEAQ. The CDR3 region has the DNA TGTGCCAGCAGCTTTTGGACAGGGATGAAGACTGAAGCTTTCTTT. Its translation is CASSFWTGMKTEAFF.

This clonotype was picked up a small number of times. The chain couples TRBV7-9 to TRBJ2-1, with D unclear. Germline CDR1 and CDR2: SEHNR and FQNEAQ (reference sequence). Trimming took off 6 bases at V and 4 bases at J, with 16 bases between the two ends. CDR3 length: 15 residues. The CDR3 coding sequence is TGTGCCAGCAGGAGTGCTCGGCTAGGATACAATGAGCAGTTCTTC. Translation: CASRSARLGYNEQFF.

This chain connects TRBV7-8 to TRBJ2-5; perhaps TRBD2 as D (5 bases). Trimming took off 5 bases at V and 5 bases at J, with 15 bases between the two ends. The germline CDR1 and CDR2 sequences are SGHVS and FQNEAQ. This CDR3 region has 14 residues. Written as DNA, the CDR3 is TGTGCCAGCAGCCCGCCCCGGGGTAGCGAGACCCAGTACTTC. This translates into CASSPPRGSETQYF.

A note on this clonotype: A much larger clone differs from this one at a single base, so this may be a read error. The chain uses TRBV6-1 and TRBJ2-3; weak D call: TRBD2 (5 bases). The CDR3 is 14 residues long. V lost 10 bases and J lost 14, with 28 bases in between. CDR1 MNHNS and CDR2 SASEGT come from the germline V gene. This CDR3 reads CATKKASTTGELYF. CDR3 bases: TGTGCCACCAAAAAGGCCTCGACGACCGGGGAGCTGTATTTT.

By share of the sample, this clonotype is medium-sized. The gene calls are TRBV6-1 and TRBJ2-4; TRBD1 matches at 7 bases. With 6 bases clipped from V and 13 bases from J, the junction kept 12 bases outside the gene matches. CDR1 MNHNS and CDR2 SASEGT come from the germline V gene. The CDR3 is 13 residues long. This chain's CDR3 is CASSPTGSPNQYF. For the CDR3, the DNA is TGTGCCAGCAGCCCGACAGGGTCCCCCAACCAGTACTTC.

This clonotype was detected only a few times. The V and J genes are TRBV5-1 and TRBJ2-5; tentative D call: TRBD1 (5 bases). The CDR3 covers 14 residues. Germline V CDR1 and CDR2: SGHRS, YFSETQ. With 3 bases removed from V and 1 base from J, the gap between germline ends came to 10 bases. The DNA for the CDR3 is TGCGCCAGCAGCTCCAGGGCCTCCCAAGAGACCCAGTACTTC. Translation gives CASSSRASQETQYF. Drawing the rest from reference TRBV5-1 and TRBJ2-5, the complete variable domain is KAGVTQTPRYLIKTRGQQVTLSCSPISGHRSVSWYQQTPGQGLQFLFEYFSETQRNKGNFPGRFSGRQFSNSRSEMNVSTLELGDSALYLCASSSRASQETQYFGPGTRLLVL.